These 24 T cell receptor beta chains share one sample of origin, sequenced in a study of CD4 T cells in relation to SARS-CoV-2 and coronaviruses. Assay used: immunoSEQ multiplex PCR; TCRdb lists only in-frame clones, some missing. Of roughly 14,000 clones listed, roughly 72% were seen once; the top ten hold approximately 25%. No antigen has been identified for these receptors. The unexposed donors gave CD4+ T cells in about 2011-2018, prior to COVID-19. CD4+ T cells were isolated from the cells after 10 days of culture. Sequenced: CD4+ T cells from PBMCs, cultured in vitro. Receptor source: a human donor in good health.

As to this clone: One end of the junction varies from germline; a read error may be responsible. The J gene is TRBJ1-2, the V gene TRBV5-4; D gene uncertain. Germline V gene data show CDR1 as SGHNT and CDR2 as YYREEE (reference sequence). The CDR3 contains 9 residues. This CDR3 is CASSHRSYF. As DNA, the CDR3 is TGTGCCAGCAGCCACCGGTCTTACTTC.

The J gene is TRBJ1-4, the V gene TRBV7-9, with unresolved D. Deletions cut 0 bases from V and 8 bases from J, with 7 bases between. The CDR3 has 13 residues. CDR1 and CDR2 (germline): SEHNR, FQNEAQ (reference sequence). DNA for the CDR3: TGTGCCAGCAGCTTAGCGCTGGCCGAAAAACTGTTTTTT. Translation gives CASSLALAEKLFF.

CDR3 in DNA: TGTGCCAGTAGTCAGGGGACGCAGCCCCAGCATTTT. It is translated as CASSQGTQPQHF. The chain employs TRBV19 and TRBJ1-5, with TRBD1 as a possible D gene (6 bases). V lost 5 bases and J 7 bases, leaving 9 bases between the germline ends. Germline V gene data show CDR1 as LNHDA and CDR2 as SQIVND (reference sequence). The CDR3 extends over 12 amino acids. The full variable domain, in which reference TRBV19 and TRBJ1-5 provide the parts outside the CDR3, is DGGITQSPKYLFRKEGQNVTLSCEQNLNHDAMYWYRQDPGQGLRLIYYSQIVNDFQKGDIAEGYSVSREKKESFPLTVTSAQKNPTAFYLCASSQGTQPQHFGDGTRLSIL.

J is TRBJ2-1 and V is TRBV14, with D perhaps given as TRBD1 or TRBD2 (6 bases each). The CDR3 has 15 residues. Per the germline V gene, CDR1 is SGHDN and CDR2 is FVKESK. Trimming left V 4 bases short and J 4 bases short, with 14 bases between. The CDR3 nucleotides are TGTGCCAGCAGCCTTTGGGGGGCCAGGTACAATGAGCAGTTCTTC. This translates into CASSLWGARYNEQFF.

V and J are TRBV19 and TRBJ2-3, with D unresolved. From germline, CDR1 is LNHDA and CDR2 SQIVND (reference sequence). Trimming removed 0 bases at V and 4 bases at J, with 17 bases between. CDR3 length: 17 residues. CDR3 loop: CASSIDMGRKVADTQYF. CDR3 DNA sequence: TGTGCCAGTAGTATAGATATGGGTCGGAAAGTCGCAGATACGCAGTATTTT.

This clone was recorded a few times. The chain employs TRBV6-5 and TRBJ1-1; TRBD1 might be the D (5 bases). The CDR3 sequence is 15 residues long. V was shortened by 0 bases and J by 3 bases, with 11 bases between the two germline ends. The germline gives CDR1 MNHEY, CDR2 SVGAGI. CDR3 in amino acids: CASSYSITGDTEAFF. CDR3 nucleotide sequence: TGTGCCAGCAGTTACTCGATTACGGGGGACACTGAAGCTTTCTTT.

V is TRBV7-9 and J is TRBJ2-2; D not resolved. The CDR3 is made up of 14 amino acids. Germline-derived CDR1 and CDR2 are SEHNR and FQNEAQ (reference sequence). Trimming took off 5 bases at V and 4 bases at J, with 11 bases between the two ends. The CDR3 coding sequence is TGTGCCAGCAGCCCGCTCGGGCCCACCGGGGAGCTGTTTTTT. Translated, it gives CASSPLGPTGELFF.

The chain uses TRBV19 and TRBJ2-5; perhaps TRBD1 as D (6 bases). V was trimmed by 3 bases and J by 5 bases, leaving 19 bases between them. Germline V lookup: CDR1 LNHDA, CDR2 SQIVND (reference sequence). The CDR3 has 16 amino acids. DNA of the CDR3: TGTGCCAGTAGTATCTCCTTACAGGGAATTGGCGAGACCCAGTACTTC. The encoded protein is CASSISLQGIGETQYF.

In nucleotides, the CDR3 is TGTGCCAGCAGCTTAGGGCTATCGTCCACAGATACGCAGTATTTT. Translation gives CASSLGLSSTDTQYF. The chain carries TRBV11-1 and TRBJ2-3; no clear D gene. The CDR3 has 15 residues. Per the germline V gene, CDR1 is SGHAT and CDR2 is FQDESV (reference sequence). V was pared by 1 base and J by 2 bases, with 10 bases between.

The gene calls are TRBV9 and TRBJ1-4, with 8 bases identical to TRBD1. J was trimmed by 5 bases and V by 0 bases; bases with no gene match: 0. This CDR3 has 14 amino acids. Looked up from germline, CDR1 is SGDLS and CDR2 is YYNGEE. The CDR3 sequence: CASSVAGGNEKLFF. CDR3 sequence (DNA): TGTGCCAGCAGCGTAGCAGGGGGCAATGAAAAACTGTTTTTT.

V and J are TRBV7-9 and TRBJ2-7; D unclear. V was clipped by 6 bases and J by 3 bases, with 18 bases between them. Germline V gene data show CDR1 as SEHNR and CDR2 as FQNEAQ (reference sequence). CDR3 length: 15 residues. The CDR3 here is CASRYDPPKDYEQYF. The CDR3 DNA sequence: TGTGCCAGCAGGTATGACCCGCCAAAGGACTACGAGCAGTACTTC. The whole variable domain, remainder taken from reference TRBV7-9 and TRBJ2-7, is DTGVSQNPRHKITKRGQNVTFRCDPISEHNRLYWYRQTLGQGPEFLTYFQNEAQLEKSRLLSDRFSAERPKGSFSTLEIQRTEQGDSAMYLCASRYDPPKDYEQYFGPGTRLTVT.

This clone has just one count. V usage is TRBV18 and J usage is TRBJ2-2, with 7 bases lining up with TRBD1. J lost 2 bases, V lost 2 bases, and 2 bases had no gene match. Germline V lookup: CDR1 KGHSH, CDR2 LQKENI. CDR3 length: 15 amino acids. As DNA, the CDR3 is TGTGCCAGCTCACCAAGGACAGGAAACACCGGGGAGCTGTTTTTT. It is translated as CASSPRTGNTGELFF. Variable domain in full (rest from reference TRBV18 and TRBJ2-2): NAGVMQNPRHLVRRRGQEARLRCSPMKGHSHVYWYRQLPEEGLKFMVYLQKENIIDESGMPKERFSAEFPKEGPSILRIQQVVRGDSAAYFCASSPRTGNTGELFFGEGSRLTVL.

The rearrangement uses TRBV7-2 and TRBJ1-3; tentative D call: TRBD1 (5 bases). The CDR3 is 15 amino acids. The germline V gene encodes CDR1 SGHTA and CDR2 FQGNSA. V lost 4 bases to trimming and J lost 7 bases, with 17 bases between them. CDR3 residues: CASSSQNGGGNTIYF. In DNA, the CDR3 is TGTGCCAGCAGCTCCCAAAACGGGGGTGGGAACACCATATATTTT.

This clone appeared once. V and J are TRBV7-9 and TRBJ1-4; D gene uncertain. CDR1 and CDR2 from the germline V gene are SEHNR and FQNEAQ (reference sequence). This CDR3 contains 15 residues. V shed 2 bases and J shed 0 bases, with 7 bases lying between them. CDR3 nucleotides: TGTGCCAGCAGCTTATCGGGTACAACTAATGAAAAACTGTTTTTT. Its protein product is CASSLSGTTNEKLFF.

The rearrangement joins TRBV5-1 to TRBJ2-5; 8 nucleotides line up with TRBD2. Per the germline V gene, CDR1 is SGHRS and CDR2 is YFSETQ. V shed 3 bases, J shed 6 bases, and the junction held 13 bases outside the gene matches. The CDR3 sequence is 16 residues long. The CDR3 protein is CASSWGSGLASQTQYF. In DNA, the CDR3 is TGCGCCAGCAGCTGGGGGTCCGGACTAGCTTCGCAGACCCAGTACTTC.

V is TRBV5-1 and J is TRBJ2-5, with TRBD1 matching 7 bases. CDR3 length: 14 amino acids. J was trimmed by 4 bases and V by 3 bases; bases with no gene match: 6. In germline, CDR1 is SGHRS, CDR2 YFSETQ. This chain's CDR3 is CASSYGTARETQYF. In DNA, the CDR3 is TGCGCCAGCAGCTACGGGACAGCACGAGAGACCCAGTACTTC.

J is TRBJ1-6 and V is TRBV12-3 or TRBV12-4; D uncertain. The ends were cut back, 1 base at V and 14 bases at J, with 12 bases in the middle. CDR3 size: 13 residues. The DNA of the CDR3 is TGTGCCAGCAGTTTAGGGCGGCTACAATCCCTCCACTTT. Its translation: CASSLGRLQSLHF.

This clone was seen a few times. The J gene is TRBJ2-2, the V gene TRBV5-6, with D possibly matching TRBD1 (6 bases). The CDR3 sequence is 16 residues long. V lost 4 bases and J lost 1, with 14 bases in between. Per the germline V gene, CDR1 is SGHDT and CDR2 is YYEEEE. The CDR3 protein is CASSREDRKNTGELFF. As DNA, the CDR3 is TGTGCCAGCAGCCGAGAGGACAGAAAGAACACCGGGGAGCTGTTTTTT.

This chain joins TRBV2 and TRBJ2-7, with TRBD2 as a possible D gene (5 bases). Per germline, CDR1 SNHLY and CDR2 FYNNEI. CDR3 length: 15 residues. Deletions cut 5 bases from V and 5 bases from J, with 19 bases between. The chain's CDR3 is CASSPDYRLIHEQYF. The CDR3 region has the DNA TGTGCCAGCAGTCCCGACTACCGCTTGATCCACGAGCAGTACTTC.

The rearrangement joins TRBV21-1 to TRBJ1-2. TRBV21-1 constitutes a pseudogene. CDR3 length equals 13 residues. CDR3 in amino acids: CARTDGPNYGYTF. CDR3 sequence (DNA): TGTGCCAGAACGGACGGACCTAACTATGGCTACACCTTC.

The chain links TRBV4-1 to TRBJ1-2; D possibly corresponds to TRBD1 (5 bases). Trimming stripped 6 bases from V and 8 bases from J, with 19 bases between. The CDR3 has 14 amino acids. The germline gives CDR1 MGHRA, CDR2 YSYEKL. CDR3 nucleotides: TGCGCCAGCAGTCTGGACGGGGCCCGAGGCGGCTACACCTTC. Encoded protein: CASSLDGARGGYTF.

The V call is TRBV29-1, the J call TRBJ1-2; a weak D match, TRBD1 (5 bases). V lost 7 bases and J 4 bases, leaving 10 bases between the germline ends. Germline loops: CDR1 SQVTM, CDR2 ANQGSEA. The CDR3 covers 11 residues. The CDR3 protein is CSAGTVYGYTF. CDR3 in DNA: TGCAGCGCCGGGACGGTCTATGGCTACACCTTC.

This chain links TRBV28 with TRBJ2-3, with TRBD2 identical over 12 bases. V lost 5 bases and J lost 3; bases outside the gene matches: 12. The length of the CDR3 is 18 residues. Germline CDR1 is MDHEN and CDR2 is SYDVKM. The CDR3 sequence: CASSATSGRSRGTDTQYF. The CDR3 DNA is TGTGCCAGCAGTGCGACTAGCGGGAGAAGCCGTGGGACAGATACGCAGTATTTT.

The CDR3, as DNA: TGTGCCAGCAGCTTAGTGTATACGGCAGATACGCAGTATTTT. This gives the protein CASSLVYTADTQYF. The chain is built from TRBV11-2 and TRBJ2-3; D is unclear. The CDR3 is made up of 14 amino acids. The germline V and J ends were trimmed by 1 base and 4 bases, with 9 bases remaining between them. CDR1 and CDR2 from the germline V gene are SGHAT and FQNNGV.